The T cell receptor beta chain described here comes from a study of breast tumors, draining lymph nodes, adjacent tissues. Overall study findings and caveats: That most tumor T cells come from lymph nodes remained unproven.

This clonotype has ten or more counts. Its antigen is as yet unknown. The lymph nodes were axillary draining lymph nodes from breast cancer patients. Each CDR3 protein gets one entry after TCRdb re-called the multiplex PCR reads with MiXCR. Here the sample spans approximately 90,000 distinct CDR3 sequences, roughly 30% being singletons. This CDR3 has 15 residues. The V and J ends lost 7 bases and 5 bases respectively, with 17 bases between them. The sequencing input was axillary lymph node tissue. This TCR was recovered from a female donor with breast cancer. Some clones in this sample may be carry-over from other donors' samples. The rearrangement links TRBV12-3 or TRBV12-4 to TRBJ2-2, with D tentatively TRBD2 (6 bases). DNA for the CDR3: TGTGCCAGCAACCTGTATAGCGGCCTAACCGGGGAGCTGTTTTTT. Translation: CASNLYSGLTGELFF.